Shown below are 25 T cell receptor beta chains from a single sample sequenced in a study of blood T cells in healthy people across ages. A second PCR, run for about 6 to 11 cycles, used a sample-barcoded 5' primer plus a J-beta primer mix. From the 5' RACE reads, TCRdb called clonotypes with MiXCR, one entry per CDR3 protein. Here the sample spans some 920,000 distinct CDR3 sequences, roughly 50% being singletons. Specimen: blood. These receptors were obtained from a woman aged 55-69 years in good health.

In its sample, this clonotype was seen a few times. The rearrangement joins TRBV11-2 to TRBJ2-3; no firm D call. CDR3 length: 14 residues. V was pared by 4 bases and J by 2 bases, with 10 bases between. Germline loops: CDR1 SGHAT, CDR2 FQNNGV. This CDR3 reads CASSSLQFTDTQYF. For the CDR3, the DNA is TGTGCCAGCAGCTCCCTACAGTTCACAGATACGCAGTATTTT.

This clonotype was seen more than once but under ten times. The rearrangement joins TRBV5-1 to TRBJ1-2; a possible D gene is TRBD1 (6 bases). The CDR3 extends over 14 amino acids. The ends were cut back, 3 bases at V and 8 bases at J, with 17 bases in the middle. Germline CDR1 is SGHRS and CDR2 is YFSETQ. The CDR3 DNA is TGCGCCAGCAGCTATAGGGGACATGAGAAGGGCTACACCTTC. Protein product: CASSYRGHEKGYTF.

The rearrangement joins TRBV4-1 to TRBJ2-1; 10 nucleotides agree with TRBD1. This CDR3 region has 18 residues. Germline trimming cut 0 bases from V and 7 bases from J; bases unmatched to any gene: 12. Germline CDR1 reads MGHRA; CDR2 reads YSYEKL. The CDR3 region is CASSQDSVRDRGRNEQFF. The CDR3 DNA sequence: TGCGCCAGCAGCCAAGACTCGGTCCGGGACAGGGGTAGGAATGAGCAGTTCTTC.

V usage is TRBV20-1 and J usage is TRBJ2-5; 9 nucleotides match TRBD1. V was pared by 4 bases and J by 3 bases, with 9 bases of the junction left unmatched. Germline V gives CDR1 DFQATT, CDR2 SNEGSKA (reference sequence). CDR3 length: 15 amino acids. CDR3 in amino acids: CSATAGTGMEETQYF. Here the CDR3 DNA reads TGCAGTGCTACTGCCGGGACAGGGATGGAAGAGACCCAGTACTTC.

This clonotype has only a few counts. The J gene is TRBJ1-1, the V gene TRBV20-1; no definite D call. Trimming pared 5 bases from V and 4 bases from J, leaving 20 bases between. The CDR3 extends over 15 amino acids. Germline V gives CDR1 DFQATT, CDR2 SNEGSKA (reference sequence). The DNA of the CDR3 is TGCAGTGCTCAACACGGACCGGGAGGGATCACTGAAGCTTTCTTT. Amino acids: CSAQHGPGGITEAFF.

The chain joins TRBV18 to TRBJ2-7; no reliable D call. Germline CDR1 KGHSH, CDR2 LQKENI. Trimming left V 5 bases short and J 0 bases short, with 8 bases between. The CDR3 runs 13 residues. CDR3 region: CASSGESSYEQYF. The CDR3 region has the DNA TGTGCCAGCTCAGGGGAAAGCTCCTACGAGCAGTACTTC. Drawing the rest from reference TRBV18 and TRBJ2-7, the complete variable domain is NAGVMQNPRHLVRRRGQEARLRCSPMKGHSHVYWYRQLPEEGLKFMVYLQKENIIDESGMPKERFSAEFPKEGPSILRIQQVVRGDSAAYFCASSGESSYEQYFGPGTRLTVT.

The chain joins TRBV4-3 to TRBJ1-5; no clear D. Trimming left V 1 base short and J 0 bases short, with 7 bases between. Per germline, CDR1 LGHNA and CDR2 YSLEER. This CDR3 is built from 15 residues. CDR3 sequence: CASSQGAASNQPQHF. Written as DNA, the CDR3 is TGCGCCAGCAGCCAAGGGGCAGCTAGCAATCAGCCCCAGCATTTT.

This clonotype came up a few times. The chain is built from TRBV4-2 and TRBJ2-7; TRBD2 agrees at 9 bases. The better agreement between TRBJ2-4 and the DNA end casts doubt on the J call. The CDR3 length is 17 residues. The germline V gene has CDR1 LGHNA and CDR2 YNFKEQ. For the CDR3, the DNA is TGTGCCAGCAGCCAAGATCAAAGCGGGAGGACCAAAAACATTCAGTACTTC. Protein sequence: CASSQDQSGRTKNIQYF.

This sequence joins TRBV6-2 or TRBV6-3 and TRBJ2-5; no reliable D call. This CDR3 region has 12 residues. Trimming stripped 7 bases from V and 5 bases from J, with 11 bases between. Germline V gives CDR1 MNHEY, CDR2 SVGEGT. CDR3 in DNA: TGTGCCAGCAACACGATGCGTGAGACCCAGTACTTC. The encoded protein is CASNTMRETQYF.

This rearrangement joins TRBV4-1 to TRBJ2-7; possibly TRBD1 or TRBD2 for D (5 bases each). Germline CDR1 reads MGHRA; CDR2 reads YSYEKL. The CDR3 is 16 amino acids. Trimming took 2 bases from V and 3 from J, leaving 17 bases between them. The CDR3 region has the DNA TGCGCCAGCAGCCAATTTCCGTCGGGACGGATCTACGAGCAGTACTTC. It yields the protein CASSQFPSGRIYEQYF.

This clonotype appeared once. The chain employs TRBV20-1 and TRBJ2-1, with D possibly TRBD2 on 6 matching bases. V lost 5 bases and J 3 bases, leaving 17 bases between the germline ends. Per the germline V gene, CDR1 is DFQATT and CDR2 is SNEGSKA (reference sequence). The CDR3 runs 15 residues. The CDR3 spells CSAGDSQVHYNEQFF. The CDR3 DNA sequence: TGCAGTGCTGGGGACTCCCAGGTGCACTACAATGAGCAGTTCTTC.

The table lists this clonotype with a few counts. The chain has TRBV29-1 and TRBJ2-5; TRBD2 matches 8 bases. The trim removed 7 bases at V and 7 bases at J, leaving 8 bases unmatched. Germline V CDR1 and CDR2: SQVTM, ANQGSEA. This CDR3 comprises 12 residues. As DNA, the CDR3 is TGCAGCGCACTAGCGGCAAGAGGGACCCAGTACTTC. Translating gives CSALAARGTQYF.

Concerning this clonotype: An end of the junction does not agree with germline; a read error may underlie this. The rearrangement joins TRBV12-3 or TRBV12-4 to TRBJ2-3; a possible D gene is TRBD2 (6 bases). The CDR3 spans 16 residues. The CDR3 region is CASSLSSGMRTDAQYF. CDR3 bases: TGTGCCAGCAGTTTAAGTAGCGGAATGAGAACAGATGCGCAATATTTT.

The chain combines TRBV12-3 or TRBV12-4 with TRBJ2-6; D gene ambiguous. The CDR3 loop spans 13 amino acids. V gave up 11 bases and J gave up 0 bases, with 8 bases separating them. This CDR3 is CAAKGSGANVLTF. In DNA, the CDR3 is TGTGCCGCCAAGGGCTCTGGGGCCAACGTCCTGACTTTC.

The rearrangement joins TRBV12-3 or TRBV12-4 to TRBJ2-1; no clear D. The CDR3 contains 14 residues. Trimming removed 4 bases at V and 8 bases at J, with 15 bases between. CDR3 DNA: TGTGCCAGCAGTTCCACACTCCCCTCGGATGAGCAGTTCTTC. As protein: CASSSTLPSDEQFF.

The chain joins TRBV6-2 or TRBV6-3 to TRBJ2-7; 13 nucleotides align to TRBD2. Unmatched junction bases numbered 10, after V lost 2 bases and J lost 3 bases. Germline V gives CDR1 MNHEY, CDR2 SVGEGT. The length of the CDR3 is 18 residues. CDR3 residues: CASSYDRTSGSSFYEQYF. CDR3 bases: TGTGCCAGCAGTTACGACCGGACTAGCGGGAGTAGTTTCTACGAGCAGTACTTC.

The chain is built from TRBV29-1 and TRBJ2-1; 10 bases map to TRBD2. The CDR3 totals 13 residues. CDR1 is SQVTM, CDR2 ANQGSEA, per germline. Germline trimming cut 4 bases from V and 10 bases from J; bases unmatched to any gene: 7. The chain's CDR3 is CSVGSSGSLEQFF. In nucleotides, the CDR3 is TGCAGCGTTGGGTCTAGCGGGAGCTTAGAGCAGTTCTTC.

The rearrangement joins TRBV6-1 to TRBJ1-5; tentatively, D is TRBD1 (6 bases). CDR1 and CDR2 (germline): MNHNS, SASEGT. Between the trimmed V and J ends, which lost 6 bases and 9 bases, there was a span of 24 bases. This CDR3 is built from 16 residues. The CDR3 region has the DNA TGTGCCAGCAGCACTTTGGACAGCCCTTCAGGGGTGCCCCAGCATTTT. Translation gives CASSTLDSPSGVPQHF.

The chain joins TRBV25-1 to TRBJ2-7; D is undetermined. Germline CDR1 MGHDK, CDR2 SYGVNS. Between the trimmed V and J ends, which lost 1 base and 2 bases, there was a span of 9 bases. CDR3 length: 14 amino acids. CDR3 bases: TGTGCCAGCAGTGAATTCGGTAAAACCTACGAGCAGTACTTC. This encodes CASSEFGKTYEQYF.

This clonotype was counted a few times. The CDR3 region is CASSLWGAATNEKLFF. In nucleotides, the CDR3 is TGTGCCAGCAGTCTTTGGGGGGCTGCAACTAATGAAAAACTGTTTTTT. V and J are TRBV27 and TRBJ1-4; perhaps TRBD1 as D (6 bases). CDR1 MNHEY and CDR2 SMNVEV come from the germline V gene (reference sequence). Trimming removed 5 bases from V and 0 bases from J, with 13 bases in between. The CDR3 is 16 amino acids.

CDR3 protein: CASSKRIGLEETQYF. In DNA, the CDR3 is TGTGCCAGCAGTAAAAGGATAGGGCTGGAAGAGACCCAGTACTTC. The V gene is TRBV28, the J gene TRBJ2-5; D call uncertain. This CDR3 is 15 amino acids long. CDR1 and CDR2 (germline): MDHEN, SYDVKM. Trimming cost V 5 bases and J 3 bases, with 16 bases left between them. The whole variable domain, remainder taken from reference TRBV28 and TRBJ2-5, is DVKVTQSSRYLVKRTGEKVFLECVQDMDHENMFWYRQDPGLGLRLIYFSYDVKMKEKGDIPEGYSVSREKKERFSLILESASTNQTSMYLCASSKRIGLEETQYFGPGTRLLVL.

The gene calls are TRBV11-2 and TRBJ2-1; D ambiguous. Trimming left V 4 bases short and J 0 bases short, with 16 bases between. The CDR3 is 17 amino acids. Germline V gene data show CDR1 as SGHAT and CDR2 as FQNNGV. Here the CDR3 DNA reads TGTGCCAGCAGCTCGGCGTCAGCCGCAGCCTCCTACAATGAGCAGTTCTTC. This sequence encodes CASSSASAAASYNEQFF.

The rearrangement uses TRBV20-1 and TRBJ2-7; possibly TRBD2 for D (5 bases). The J call may not be correct, given that the DNA end is closer to TRBJ2-5. CDR1 and CDR2 from the germline V gene are DFQATT and SNEGSKA (reference sequence). The length of the CDR3 is 13 residues. The CDR3 loop reads CSARPRGGETQYF. CDR3 nucleotides: TGCAGTGCTAGACCCCGAGGAGGAGAGACCCAGTACTTC.

The rearrangement links TRBV29-1 to TRBJ2-1, with D possibly being TRBD2 (7 bases). The V gene lost 0 bases and the J gene lost 8 bases, with 20 bases spanning the gap. The CDR3 is 16 amino acids. Germline CDR1 and CDR2: SQVTM and ANQGSEA. The CDR3 DNA reads TGCAGCGTTGAAGATCTGGGGGGGGGGGGCTCCGATGAGCAGTTCTTC. It translates to CSVEDLGGGGSDEQFF.

V is TRBV4-2 and J is TRBJ2-2; TRBD2 matches 13 bases. The CDR3 has 17 amino acids. CDR1 and CDR2 (germline): LGHNA, YNFKEQ. The V gene end was trimmed by 0 bases and the J gene end by 7 bases; junction bases not matched to a gene: 5. The CDR3: CASSQEGLAGVVGELFF. In DNA, the CDR3 is TGTGCCAGCAGCCAAGAAGGACTAGCGGGAGTTGTCGGGGAGCTGTTTTTT.